This T cell receptor (beta chain) stems from a study of T cells expressing NK-cell markers. Across the whole study: Source material for TCR beta repertoires consisted of sorted CD3+CD56+NKG2C+, CD3+CD56+NKG2C- and CD3+CD56-NKG2C+ T cells.

UMIs were included in TCR beta cDNA generated by 5'RACE template switching. TCRdb re-called the 5' RACE reads; one entry per CDR3 protein, DNA not given. The repertoire table contains about 440,000 distinct CDR3 sequences. CDR1 is SGHTA and CDR2 is FQGNSA in the germline V gene. The CDR3 consists of 16 residues. The clonotype comes from a woman aged 18 to 75 in good health. The chain recombines TRBV7-2 with TRBJ2-7. The sample was blood T cells: a sorted CD56 or NKG2C T cell subset, CD4+ or CD8+ T cells, or bulk PBMC T cells (not recorded which). The CDR3 spells CASSLYWGLSSYEQYF.